These 24 T cell receptor beta chains share one sample of origin, sequenced in a study of T cells in Graves' hyperthyroidism and ophthalmopathy. Template material for amplifying TCR beta CDR3 regions consisted of RNA transcripts. HTBI primers drove first-round RT-PCR of the TCR CDR3. In TCRdb, the multiplex PCR reads were re-called with MiXCR into one record per CDR3 protein. The sample has some 200,000 distinct CDR3 sequences; about a sixth are singletons. Sample: blood. The source of these receptors is a woman aged 50 to 60 with Graves' hyperthyroidism.

This clonotype occurred many times. The chain has TRBV20-1 and TRBJ1-5, with a weak D call TRBD1 (5 bases). The germline V and J ends were trimmed by 2 bases and 4 bases, with 15 bases remaining between them. Germline V gene sequence: CDR1 DFQATT, CDR2 SNEGSKA (reference sequence). This CDR3 has 15 amino acids. Here the CDR3 reads CSARPSSGNNQPQHF. In nucleotides, the CDR3 is TGCAGTGCTAGACCATCCTCAGGGAATAATCAGCCCCAGCATTTT.

This clonotype was picked up many times. The chain joins TRBV20-1 to TRBJ1-5, with no clear D. With 5 bases removed from V and 4 bases from J, the gap between germline ends came to 24 bases. Germline assignment: CDR1 DFQATT and CDR2 SNEGSKA (reference sequence). The CDR3 runs to 17 residues. The CDR3 protein is CSASLGPPTRSNQPQHF. CDR3 DNA sequence: TGCAGTGCTTCCCTAGGGCCCCCCACCAGATCGAATCAGCCCCAGCATTTT.

The sample holds many counts of this clonotype. The chain couples TRBV24-1 to TRBJ2-5, with 7 bases identical to TRBD1. This CDR3 region has 14 residues. Germline V gene data show CDR1 as KGHDR and CDR2 as SFDVKD. The ends lost 4 bases at V and 4 bases at J; junction bases unmatched: 5. The CDR3: CATSDATGAETQYF. Written as DNA, the CDR3 is TGTGCCACCAGTGACGCTACAGGGGCAGAGACCCAGTACTTC.

In this sample, this clonotype turned up many times. For the CDR3, the DNA is TGTGCCATCAGTGAGAGGAGTTCATTGAACGGTGAGCAGTTCTTC. Protein product: CAISERSSLNGEQFF. The chain combines TRBV10-3 with TRBJ2-1; D is uncertain. The CDR3 has 15 amino acids. Trimming removed 2 bases from V and 9 bases from J, with 17 bases in between. Looked up from germline, CDR1 is ENHRY and CDR2 is SYGVKD.

This clonotype has a handful of counts. V gene TRBV10-3 combines with J gene TRBJ1-6; TRBD1 matches 9 bases. Per germline, CDR1 ENHRY and CDR2 SYGVKD. The CDR3 runs 13 residues. The V gene end was trimmed by 5 bases and the J gene end by 10 bases; junction bases not matched to a gene: 3. The CDR3 loop reads CAISTGGRSPLHF. The CDR3 region has the DNA TGTGCCATCAGTACAGGGGGCCGATCACCCCTCCACTTT.

This clonotype showed up many times. V is TRBV7-2 and J is TRBJ2-2; D is ambiguous. Germline CDR1 SGHTA, CDR2 FQGNSA. This CDR3 is 15 amino acids long. V gave up 5 bases and J gave up 4 bases, with 14 bases separating them. The CDR3 coding sequence is TGTGCCAGCAGCCCCCCGCGGCCTACCACCGGGGAGCTGTTTTTT. It is translated as CASSPPRPTTGELFF. The full variable domain, in which reference TRBV7-2 and TRBJ2-2 provide the parts outside the CDR3, is GAGVSQSPSNKVTEKGKDVELRCDPISGHTALYWYRQSLGQGLEFLIYFQGNSAPDKSGLPSDRFSAERTGGSVSTLTIQRTQQEDSAVYLCASSPPRPTTGELFFGEGSRLTVL.

V and J are TRBV5-1 and TRBJ2-1; no definite D call. V was trimmed by 2 bases and J by 0 bases, leaving 12 bases between them. CDR1 is SGHRS, CDR2 YFSETQ, per germline. This CDR3 region has 16 residues. DNA of the CDR3: TGCGCCAGCAGCTTTGGATCAACGAGCTCCTACAATGAGCAGTTCTTC. Translated, it gives CASSFGSTSSYNEQFF. Combining the CDR3 with reference TRBV5-1 and TRBJ2-1 gives the whole variable domain KAGVTQTPRYLIKTRGQQVTLSCSPISGHRSVSWYQQTPGQGLQFLFEYFSETQRNKGNFPGRFSGRQFSNSRSEMNVSTLELGDSALYLCASSFGSTSSYNEQFFGPGTRLTVL.

The table lists this clonotype with a few counts. This rearrangement joins TRBV7-9 to TRBJ1-2; no clear D. The CDR3 has 18 residues. Trimming removed 2 bases at V and 2 bases at J, with 21 bases between. Germline values: CDR1 SEHNR, CDR2 FQNEAQ (reference sequence). The chain's CDR3 is CASSLPDGPHSANYGYTF. CDR3 sequence (DNA): TGTGCCAGCAGCTTACCCGACGGCCCTCACTCAGCAAACTATGGCTACACCTTC.

This clonotype was recorded a few times. The J gene is TRBJ2-5, the V gene TRBV19, with D unresolved. Trimming shortened V by 9 bases and J by 12 bases, and 14 bases separated the two germline ends. This CDR3 is built from 10 residues. CDR1 and CDR2 from the germline V gene are LNHDA and SQIVND (reference sequence). This CDR3 reads CASRTSSEYF. CDR3 in DNA: TGTGCCAGCCGCACAAGCTCGGAGTACTTC.

This CDR3 reads CASSFGVGTEAFF. CDR3 coding DNA: TGCGCCAGCAGCTTCGGGGTGGGGACTGAAGCTTTCTTT. This chain links TRBV5-1 with TRBJ1-1; D gene unclear. The CDR3 runs to 13 residues. V dropped 2 bases and J dropped 5 bases, with 10 bases sitting between them. Germline CDR1 and CDR2: SGHRS and YFSETQ. The full variable domain, in which reference TRBV5-1 and TRBJ1-1 provide the parts outside the CDR3, is KAGVTQTPRYLIKTRGQQVTLSCSPISGHRSVSWYQQTPGQGLQFLFEYFSETQRNKGNFPGRFSGRQFSNSRSEMNVSTLELGDSALYLCASSFGVGTEAFFGQGTRLTVV.

The chain links TRBV5-1 to TRBJ2-1; D unresolved. The CDR3 loop spans 16 amino acids. Trimming stripped 4 bases from V and 6 bases from J, with 20 bases between. Germline assignment: CDR1 SGHRS and CDR2 YFSETQ. The CDR3 reads CASSAGGASFTNEQFF. The DNA for the CDR3 is TGCGCCAGCAGCGCCGGCGGAGCTTCCTTTACCAATGAGCAGTTCTTC.

This clonotype occurred many times. The J gene is TRBJ2-7, the V gene TRBV12-3 or TRBV12-4; D not certain. The CDR3 length is 11 residues. Trimming took 7 bases from V and 4 from J, leaving 8 bases between them. The DNA for the CDR3 is TGTGCCAGCACCGAAGGGTACGAGCAGTACTTC. It translates to CASTEGYEQYF.

This chain uses TRBV30 with TRBJ2-7; TRBD2 agrees at 13 bases. V shed 3 bases and J 3 bases; nucleotides not matched to a gene: 11. CDR1 and CDR2 (germline): GTSNPN, SVGIG (reference sequence). This CDR3 contains 17 residues. CDR3 nucleotides: TGTGCCTGGAGAGCGACTAGCGGGAGGCCCACTGACTACGAGCAGTACTTC. Translated: CAWRATSGRPTDYEQYF.

The gene calls are TRBV19 and TRBJ2-1; TRBD1 matches 12 bases. Unmatched junction bases numbered 6, after V lost 0 bases and J lost 12 bases. This CDR3 region has 15 residues. In germline, CDR1 is LNHDA, CDR2 SQIVND (reference sequence). This CDR3 reads CASSIEGQGATRQFF. The CDR3 nucleotides are TGTGCCAGTAGTATAGAGGGACAGGGGGCGACTAGGCAGTTCTTC.

This chain uses TRBV28 with TRBJ2-7; TRBD2 aligns across 12 bases. This CDR3 is built from 15 residues. CDR1 and CDR2 from the germline V gene are MDHEN and SYDVKM. Trimming took 6 bases from V and 3 from J; bases not matched to a gene: 6. CDR3 residues: CASSQTSGRSYEQYF. As DNA, the CDR3 is TGTGCCAGCAGCCAGACTAGCGGGAGAAGCTACGAGCAGTACTTC.

J is TRBJ1-5 and V is TRBV10-3, with D perhaps TRBD1 (6 bases). Germline CDR1 reads ENHRY; CDR2 reads SYGVKD. The CDR3 loop spans 13 amino acids. V lost 10 bases and J 8 bases, leaving 18 bases between the germline ends. The CDR3 protein is CATQTGSWEPQHF. The CDR3 coding sequence is TGTGCCACCCAGACAGGTTCGTGGGAGCCCCAGCATTTT.

The sample holds one count of this clonotype. In DNA form, the CDR3 reads TGTGCCACCAGTGATTGGGGACAGGGAGGTACAGATACGCAGTATTTT. Its protein is CATSDWGQGGTDTQYF. The J gene is TRBJ2-3, the V gene TRBV24-1; the match to TRBD1 covers 9 bases. The CDR3 loop spans 16 amino acids. Trimming cost V 2 bases and J 3 bases; bases outside gene matches: 5. Per germline, CDR1 KGHDR and CDR2 SFDVKD.

This clonotype was picked up many times. The V call is TRBV11-2, the J call TRBJ2-3, with D perhaps being TRBD1 or TRBD2 (5 bases each). The CDR3 has 20 amino acids. V was cut by 0 bases and J by 2 bases, with 24 bases left in between. The germline gives CDR1 SGHAT, CDR2 FQNNGV. The CDR3 loop reads CASSLELLVTGTEFTDTQYF. The CDR3 coding sequence is TGTGCCAGCAGCTTAGAACTCCTAGTGACCGGGACGGAGTTCACAGATACGCAGTATTTT.

This clonotype turned up a few times. A read error may be the cause here, since a much bigger clone is one base away. The chain joins TRBV12-3 or TRBV12-4 to TRBJ2-1; D gene uncertain. The J call may not be correct, given that the DNA end is closer to TRBJ2-7. The CDR3 length is 15 residues. The CDR3 loop is CASSLSWRAPNEQYF. CDR3 in DNA: TGTGCCAGCAGTTTAAGTTGGCGCGCCCCCAATGAGCAGTACTTC.

This clonotype has at least ten counts. The chain combines TRBV29-1 with TRBJ2-3; D remains ambiguous. The ends were cut back, 2 bases at V and 2 bases at J, with 5 bases in the middle. Germline CDR1 and CDR2: SQVTM and ANQGSEA. The CDR3 is made up of 12 amino acids. The DNA for the CDR3 is TGCAGCGTTGAATTCGACACAGATACGCAGTATTTT. It specifies CSVEFDTDTQYF.

This clonotype was picked up many times. This chain joins TRBV6-1 and TRBJ2-1; D is undetermined. The CDR3 is made up of 11 amino acids. The germline V gene encodes CDR1 MNHNS and CDR2 SASEGT. V lost 6 bases and J 10 bases, leaving 10 bases between the germline ends. The CDR3 is CASSQTSEQFF. The CDR3 DNA reads TGTGCCAGCAGCCAAACTTCGGAGCAGTTCTTC.

At least ten counts were recorded for this clonotype. The CDR3 loop is CASSLGGRQPQHF. The CDR3 DNA reads as TGTGCCAGCAGTTTAGGGGGACGCCAGCCCCAGCATTTT. The V gene is TRBV12-3 or TRBV12-4, the J gene TRBJ1-5; TRBD1 is a possible D gene (5 bases). The CDR3 is 13 amino acids. Trimming removed 1 base from V and 7 bases from J, with 8 bases in between.

This clonotype was observed many times. J is TRBJ1-1 and V is TRBV20-1; D is perhaps TRBD1 (5 bases). Trimming cost V 8 bases and J 1 base, with 17 bases left between them. The germline V gene encodes CDR1 DFQATT and CDR2 SNEGSKA (reference sequence). The CDR3 totals 14 residues. In DNA form, the CDR3 reads TGCAGTTCTACAGCTGGGAGGGGGAACACTGAAGCTTTCTTT. Its translation: CSSTAGRGNTEAFF.

This clonotype was recorded many times. The V gene is TRBV7-9, the J gene TRBJ2-1, with 7 bases fitting TRBD1. From germline, CDR1 is SEHNR and CDR2 FQNEAQ (reference sequence). The V gene end was trimmed by 2 bases and the J gene end by 6 bases; junction bases not matched to a gene: 10. The CDR3 loop spans 16 amino acids. The CDR3 region has the DNA TGTGCCAGCAGCTTACCGATAGCCCCAGGGGGCAATGAGCAGTTCTTC. Translation: CASSLPIAPGGNEQFF.